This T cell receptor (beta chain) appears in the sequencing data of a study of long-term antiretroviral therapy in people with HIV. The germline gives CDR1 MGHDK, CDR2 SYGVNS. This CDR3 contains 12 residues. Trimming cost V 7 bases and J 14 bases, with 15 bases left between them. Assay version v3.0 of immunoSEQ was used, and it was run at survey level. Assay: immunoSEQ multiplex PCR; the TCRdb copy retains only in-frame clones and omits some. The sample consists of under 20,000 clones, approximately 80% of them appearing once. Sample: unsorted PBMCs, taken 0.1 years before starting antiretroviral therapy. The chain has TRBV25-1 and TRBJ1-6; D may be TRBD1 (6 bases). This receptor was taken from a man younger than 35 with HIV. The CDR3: CASTGLGTSLHF. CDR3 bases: TGTGCCAGCACGGGGCTTGGGACATCCCTCCACTTT.